This entry features one T cell receptor beta chain sequence. CDR1 is SGDLS, CDR2 YYNGEE, per germline. After removal of 1 base from V and 1 base from J, the junction contained 3 bases not matched to a gene. The CDR3 loop spans 16 amino acids. These data are taken from a study of blood T cell repertoires in COVID-19. The assay was immunoSEQ multiplex PCR, and TCRdb's table has in-frame clones only and misses some. This sample carries hundreds of thousands of clones, 86% of them seen once, and the ten largest clones take about 2.2%. The sequencing input was peripheral blood. The J gene is TRBJ2-5, the V gene TRBV9; 11 nucleotides align to TRBD2. The TCR originated in a woman aged 45-65 years with acute or convalescent COVID-19. The CDR3 DNA reads TGTGCCAGCAGCGTATTGGGACTAGCGGTCCAAGAGACCCAGTACTTC. It yields the protein CASSVLGLAVQETQYF.